This T cell receptor (beta chain) originates from a study of blood T cell repertoires in COVID-19 (dated by TCRdb to the early 2020s). Broadly, across the study: Samples covering the acute and convalescent phases of COVID-19 were provided by collaborators in the United States, Italy and Spain. The dataset comprised deeply sampled blood TCRbeta repertoires from subjects exposed to, actively infected with, or recovered from COVID-19. Where HLA class I and class II types were available, the types were taken from metadata supplied by the sample provider, not from assay-based typing. The samples were drawn from two sources: the first 160 participants of the ongoing ImmuneRACE study, and 1,254 subjects contributed by 6 global collaborators. The prospective study material was composed of cDNA or gDNA derived from T cells, B-cell-depleted T cells, or PBMCs. The sample metadata nearly always contained a de-identified subject ID, COVID-19 status, age in years and sex. The repertoires were made available in a free public database intended to serve as a resource for research on the immune response to SARS-CoV-2.

Whole blood was collected in K2EDTA tubes by collaborating institutions according to the institutions' own protocols. For TCRbeta analysis, collaborators shipped samples in one of three forms: frozen whole blood, isolated PBMCs, or DNA extracted from either of those sample types. TCRbeta CDR3 regions were amplified from genomic DNA by means of the immunoSEQ Assay, a bias-controlled multiplex PCR. From the authors' description of their analysis: The number of nucleated cells in each sample was estimated from the amplification of reference gene primers within the assay. To quantify the absolute abundance of each unique TCRbeta CDR3 rearrangement, sequence reads were collapsed and filtered. For each sample, productive Simpson clonality was calculated as the square root of Simpson's diversity index across productive rearrangements. TCRdb carries this immuneACCESS record with in-frame sequences only. Its versions omit some clonotypes, under half of them owing to an unresolved V gene in the studies checked, with the rest unexplained. For V, J and clone size, that table is used; D and trimming come from the DNA. The sample contains tens of thousands of clones, roughly 90% of them found a single time. The top ten hold around 1.5% of the sample.

The research as a whole found: How much clinical and demographic metadata was included differed by source and by participant, and the metadata was provided uncurated.

Measured from the cysteine to the phenylalanine, the CDR3 is 15 residues long. Only CDR3 DNA remains: 45 bases, in frame from the first base. A distance of 17 bases separates the germline ends of V and J, which lose 2 bases and 9 bases respectively. From the germline V gene (reference sequence), CDR1 is LNHNV and CDR2 is YYDKDF. Regarding this clone: Its antigen target is currently unknown. Base qualities are not provided; no much larger clone lies one nucleotide away.

The TCR sequence derives from a human donor with active COVID-19. The donor label of this sample is uncertain. Sequencing used peripheral blood. The chain employs TRBV15 and TRBJ2-1; TRBD1 could be the D gene, as 6 bases match. The CDR3 region has the sequence CATSRRQEARSEQFF. Read as DNA, the sequence is TGTGCCACCAGCAGACGACAGGAGGCGAGAAGTGAGCAGTTCTTC.